This passage covers 15 T cell receptor beta chains from one sample sequenced in a study of CD8 T cells in ankylosing spondylitis. TCRdb reanalysed the 5' RACE reads using MiXCR and keeps one entry per CDR3 protein. The data contain tens of thousands of distinct CDR3 sequences, around 6.5% of them seen just once; the ten biggest clones take up roughly 5%. The sequenced material came from synovial fluid, either unsorted or a sorted T cell fraction (not recorded which). The receptors shown here come from a male donor with ankylosing spondylitis.

A few counts support this clonotype. The chain links TRBV6-4 to TRBJ2-3, with a weak D call TRBD2 (6 bases). Trimming stripped 7 bases from V and 1 base from J, with 15 bases between. The CDR3 consists of 15 residues. In germline, CDR1 is MRHNA, CDR2 SNTAGT. The CDR3 loop is CASKERGGGTDTQYF. DNA of the CDR3: TGTGCCAGCAAGGAACGGGGCGGGGGCACAGATACGCAGTATTTT.

The sample holds many counts of this clonotype. The rearrangement joins TRBV7-2 to TRBJ1-2; D not resolved. Germline CDR1 SGHTA, CDR2 FQGNSA. With 7 bases removed from V and 4 bases from J, the gap between germline ends came to 13 bases. The CDR3 covers 13 residues. CDR3: CASTSPAFYGYTF. DNA for the CDR3: TGTGCCAGCACCTCCCCGGCCTTCTATGGCTACACCTTC. Drawing the rest from reference TRBV7-2 and TRBJ1-2, the complete variable domain is GAGVSQSPSNKVTEKGKDVELRCDPISGHTALYWYRQSLGQGLEFLIYFQGNSAPDKSGLPSDRFSAERTGGSVSTLTIQRTQQEDSAVYLCASTSPAFYGYTFGSGTRLTVV.

This clonotype was observed at least ten times. The gene calls are TRBV3-1 and TRBJ1-2; D is perhaps TRBD1 (6 bases). This CDR3 is built from 14 residues. The germline gives CDR1 LGHDT, CDR2 YNNKEL (reference sequence). V was clipped by 2 bases and J by 3 bases, with 10 bases between them. CDR3 in DNA: TGTGCCAGCAGCCAAAATGCAGGGGACTATGGCTACACCTTC. Translated, it gives CASSQNAGDYGYTF.

Ten or more counts support this clonotype. The chain employs TRBV7-8 and TRBJ2-7, with D uncertain. Trimming left V 2 bases short and J 0 bases short, with 8 bases between. This CDR3 has 14 amino acids. Per the germline V gene, CDR1 is SGHVS and CDR2 is FQNEAQ. CDR3 in DNA: TGTGCCAGCAGCTTAAGACTGGACTCCTACGAGCAGTACTTC. Protein sequence: CASSLRLDSYEQYF.

This chain joins TRBV12-3 or TRBV12-4 and TRBJ1-1; no clear D. Between the trimmed V and J ends, which lost 2 bases and 10 bases, there was a span of 11 bases. CDR3 size: 12 residues. The CDR3 bases are TGTGCCAGCAGTTTAAAGACGGCGGGAGCTTTCTTT. Its protein product is CASSLKTAGAFF.

The CDR3 reads CASSQRAPPGELFF. The CDR3 DNA reads as TGTGCCAGCAGCCAAAGGGCCCCCCCCGGGGAGCTGTTTTTT. The gene calls are TRBV3-1 and TRBJ2-2; D unresolved. The CDR3 loop spans 14 amino acids. V gave up 2 bases and J gave up 6 bases, with 10 bases separating them. Germline loops: CDR1 LGHDT, CDR2 YNNKEL (reference sequence).

This clonotype came up many times. The rearrangement joins TRBV7-3 to TRBJ2-1; 9 bases are shared with TRBD2. CDR3 length equals 16 residues. The germline V gene encodes CDR1 SGHTA and CDR2 FQGTGA. Losses at the gene ends were 0 bases for V and 6 bases for J; bases not matched to a gene: 6. CDR3: CASSLTSGRPRNEQFF. The CDR3 DNA follows: TGTGCCAGCAGCTTAACAAGCGGGAGGCCTCGCAATGAGCAGTTCTTC. Supplemented by reference TRBV7-3 and TRBJ2-1, the full variable domain reads GAGVSQTPSNKVTEKGKYVELRCDPISGHTALYWYRQSLGQGPEFLIYFQGTGAADDSGLPNDRFFAVRPEGSVSTLKIQRTERGDSAVYLCASSLTSGRPRNEQFFGPGTRLTVL.

This chain joins TRBV19 and TRBJ2-1, with 10 bases lining up with TRBD1. V lost 5 bases, J lost 9 bases, and 7 bases stayed unmatched. The CDR3 runs to 14 residues. Germline-derived CDR1 and CDR2 are LNHDA and SQIVND (reference sequence). The CDR3 is CASSPGTGVGEQFF. The CDR3, as DNA: TGTGCCAGTAGTCCAGGGACAGGGGTTGGTGAGCAGTTCTTC.

In this sample, this clonotype is medium-sized (0.01 to 0.1%). The genes are TRBV24-1 and TRBJ2-2; D unresolved. In germline, CDR1 is KGHDR, CDR2 SFDVKD. The CDR3 loop spans 13 amino acids. V was shortened by 6 bases and J by 6 bases, with 10 bases between the two germline ends. CDR3 nucleotide sequence: TGTGCCACCAGTTCCCCGGACCCCGGGGAGCTGTTTTTT. This translates into CATSSPDPGELFF.

This clonotype has a count of ten or more. The J gene is TRBJ2-1, the V gene TRBV29-1; 7 bases match TRBD2. Germline lookup yields CDR1 SQVTM and CDR2 ANQGSEA. J was trimmed by 7 bases and V by 6 bases; bases with no gene match: 15. The CDR3 covers 15 residues. CDR3 residues: CSVSGAEGRVNEQFF. The DNA for the CDR3 is TGCAGCGTCTCCGGGGCTGAAGGGAGGGTGAATGAGCAGTTCTTC.

The rearrangement uses TRBV21-1 and TRBJ2-5. TRBV21-1 is shown as a pseudogene. The CDR3 runs to 12 residues. This chain's CDR3 is CASSKRKETQYF. CDR3 sequence (DNA): TGTGCCAGCAGCAAGAGGAAAGAGACCCAGTACTTC.

J is TRBJ2-2 and V is TRBV3-1; 7 bases fit TRBD2. V lost 2 bases to trimming and J lost 3 bases; unmatched junction nucleotides: 0. Germline values: CDR1 LGHDT, CDR2 YNNKEL (reference sequence). This CDR3 contains 14 residues. CDR3 loop: CASSQLADTGELFF. Here the CDR3 DNA reads TGTGCCAGCAGCCAACTAGCGGACACCGGGGAGCTGTTTTTT.

There are many counts of this clonotype. The rearrangement uses TRBV11-3 and TRBJ2-3; 7 bases match TRBD2. Trimming took 5 bases from V and 2 from J; bases not matched to a gene: 7. The CDR3 loop spans 15 amino acids. Germline assignment: CDR1 SGHNT and CDR2 YENEEA. The CDR3 region has the DNA TGTGCCAGCAGCCCAGGGCTAGCGGACACAGATACGCAGTATTTT. It specifies CASSPGLADTDTQYF.

In its sample, this clonotype was seen a few times. The chain recombines TRBV7-9 with TRBJ1-2, with a possible D match to TRBD1 (6 bases). This CDR3 region has 15 residues. The germline V gene has CDR1 SEHNR and CDR2 FQNEAQ (reference sequence). V lost 1 base and J lost 6, with 15 bases in between. CDR3 region: CASSLVQGRVDGYTF. In DNA, the CDR3 is TGTGCCAGCAGCTTAGTTCAGGGGCGTGTCGATGGCTACACCTTC.

A few counts support this clonotype. The V call is TRBV7-2, the J call TRBJ1-5; D unresolved. The length of the CDR3 is 16 residues. V shed 2 bases and J shed 6 bases, with 17 bases lying between them. Germline V gene lookup returns CDR1 SGHTA and CDR2 FQGNSA. The CDR3 loop is CASSLLSGFSGQPQHF. CDR3 in DNA: TGTGCCAGCAGCTTATTGTCCGGGTTCAGTGGTCAGCCCCAGCATTTT.